Each of the 25 T cell receptor beta chains below was sequenced from the same sample in a study of T-cell memory formation after mild COVID-19. One entry per CDR3 protein results from TCRdb running MiXCR on the 5' RACE reads. The profile shows about 340,000 distinct CDR3 sequences, about an eighth of them singletons. The sequencing input was PBMCs or a T cell subset sorted from them (not recorded which). The receptors derive from a man aged 18 to 30 who had mild COVID-19 (a few samples of this study predate the infection). Cell type and time point are not known.

This clonotype was found a few times. The rearrangement joins TRBV20-1 to TRBJ2-2, with no clear D. Germline values: CDR1 DFQATT, CDR2 SNEGSKA (reference sequence). V shed 6 bases and J shed 2 bases, with 13 bases lying between them. The CDR3 runs to 14 residues. The CDR3 coding sequence is TGCAGTGCCCCGCGGACGGCCAACACCGGGGAGCTGTTTTTT. It translates to CSAPRTANTGELFF.

The rearrangement uses TRBV4-1 and TRBJ2-7; 7 nucleotides align to TRBD1. This CDR3 contains 14 residues. V dropped 2 bases and J dropped 4; count of bases not matched to a gene: 5. CDR1 and CDR2 from the germline V gene are MGHRA and YSYEKL. The CDR3 here is CASSQPRGKYEQYV. The DNA for the CDR3 is TGCGCCAGCAGCCAACCCAGGGGGAAATACGAGCAGTACGTC.

Only a few counts were recorded for this clonotype. As DNA, the CDR3 is TGTGCCAGCAGCCCAATGGGACAGGCTATCTTTGGCTACACCTTC. Protein product: CASSPMGQAIFGYTF. The rearrangement links TRBV7-8 to TRBJ1-2, with TRBD1 matching over 8 bases. From germline, CDR1 is SGHVS and CDR2 FQNEAQ. This CDR3 is 15 amino acids long. V was clipped by 5 bases and J by 7 bases; unmatched bases: 12.

The V gene is TRBV9, the J gene TRBJ1-2; 10 bases agree with TRBD1. With V trimmed by 0 bases and J by 10 bases, 3 bases remained unmatched. CDR1 is SGDLS, CDR2 YYNGEE, per germline. This CDR3 has 13 residues. CDR3 coding DNA: TGTGCCAGCAGCGTAGGGACAGGGGGTGACTACACCTTC. This encodes CASSVGTGGDYTF.

This clonotype was observed at least ten times. The gene calls are TRBV12-3 or TRBV12-4 and TRBJ2-7, with D possibly being TRBD1 (5 bases). The V and J ends lost 7 bases and 2 bases respectively, with 12 bases between them. The CDR3 spans 13 residues. The CDR3 nucleotides are TGTGCCAGCAACCCGGACACGACCTACGAGCAGTACTTC. Protein sequence: CASNPDTTYEQYF.

This clonotype was seen a few times. The V gene is TRBV5-1, the J gene TRBJ2-7; TRBD1 aligns across 9 bases. V was clipped by 4 bases and J by 7 bases; unmatched bases: 6. The CDR3 loop spans 13 amino acids. Per germline, CDR1 SGHRS and CDR2 YFSETQ. CDR3 residues: CASSPDRGGEQYF. The CDR3 coding sequence is TGCGCCAGCAGCCCGGACAGGGGTGGAGAGCAGTACTTC. The full variable domain, with the rest looked up from reference TRBV5-1 and TRBJ2-7, is KAGVTQTPRYLIKTRGQQVTLSCSPISGHRSVSWYQQTPGQGLQFLFEYFSETQRNKGNFPGRFSGRQFSNSRSEMNVSTLELGDSALYLCASSPDRGGEQYFGPGTRLTVT.

This clonotype was seen a few times. The CDR3 DNA reads as TGTGCCAGCAGCTTAGCGAACGGACACCACAATGAGCAGTTCTTC. Encoded protein: CASSLANGHHNEQFF. The chain combines TRBV7-9 with TRBJ2-1; D possibly corresponds to TRBD1 (5 bases). Germline-derived CDR1 and CDR2 are SEHNR and FQNEAQ (reference sequence). V lost 0 bases and J 5 bases, leaving 11 bases between the germline ends. This CDR3 has 15 amino acids.

Of note for this clonotype: The CDR3 end shows no conserved phenylalanine or tryptophan, and so a read error is likely. This chain uses TRBV7-6 with TRBJ1-2; D is undetermined. From germline, CDR1 is SGHVS and CDR2 FNYEAQ. This CDR3 region has 16 residues. Trimming removed 3 bases from V and 1 base from J, with 15 bases in between. The CDR3 here is CASSFLGRDNNYGYTS. The CDR3, as DNA: TGTGCCAGCAGCTTCCTAGGACGCGATAATAACTATGGCTACACCTCC.

This clonotype came up a few times. The gene calls are TRBV6-2 or TRBV6-3 and TRBJ2-1; D could derive from TRBD1 or TRBD2 (6 bases each). CDR1 and CDR2 (germline): MNHEY, SVGEGT. There are 18 residues in the CDR3. V lost 2 bases, J lost 12 bases, and 29 bases lay in between. The DNA for the CDR3 is TGTGCCAGCAGTTACATGATCGGGAGTAACGGACAGTTCTCGGGGCAGTTCTTC. Protein: CASSYMIGSNGQFSGQFF.

The chain employs TRBV2 and TRBJ1-2, with TRBD1 as a possible D gene (5 bases). This CDR3 contains 13 residues. CDR1 is SNHLY and CDR2 is FYNNEI in the germline V gene. V dropped 3 bases and J dropped 3 bases, with 8 bases sitting between them. The CDR3 region is CASSDDSHYGYTF. DNA for the CDR3: TGTGCCAGCAGTGACGACAGCCACTATGGCTACACCTTC.

The gene calls are TRBV10-3 and TRBJ2-7; D might be TRBD2 (7 bases). Germline assignment: CDR1 ENHRY and CDR2 SYGVKD. The V end was cut by 10 bases, the J end by 1 base, with 20 bases between. This CDR3 is built from 15 residues. CDR3: CATGGGEMASYEQYV. In nucleotides, the CDR3 is TGTGCCACTGGGGGGGGCGAGATGGCTTCCTACGAGCAGTACGTC.

V is TRBV7-9 and J is TRBJ2-3, with D hard to call. The CDR3 loop spans 13 amino acids. The V gene lost 5 bases and the J gene lost 2 bases, with 8 bases spanning the gap. The germline CDR1 and CDR2 sequences are SEHNR and FQNEAQ (reference sequence). The CDR3 protein is CASSPPPTDTQYF. DNA of the CDR3: TGTGCCAGCAGCCCTCCACCCACAGATACGCAGTATTTT.

This clonotype was seen only a few times. This chain links TRBV5-1 with TRBJ2-7; D is unresolved. Trimming pared 0 bases from V and 3 bases from J, leaving 19 bases between. Germline lookup yields CDR1 SGHRS and CDR2 YFSETQ. There are 17 residues in the CDR3. The CDR3 region has the DNA TGCGCCAGCAGCTTGGCCTTGGTGGGCCGGAAAGTCTACGAGCAGTACTTC. Its translation: CASSLALVGRKVYEQYF.

There are a few counts of this clonotype. The V gene is TRBV9, the J gene TRBJ2-3; 12 bases agree with TRBD2. The CDR3 is 14 amino acids. In germline, CDR1 is SGDLS, CDR2 YYNGEE. V lost 3 bases, J lost 7 bases, and 3 bases stayed unmatched. The CDR3 bases are TGTGCCAGCAGCGGGACTAGCGGGGCTCATACGCAGTATTTT. Translating it yields CASSGTSGAHTQYF.

This clonotype has just a few counts. This rearrangement joins TRBV20-1 to TRBJ2-1; 9 bases fit TRBD2. In germline, CDR1 is DFQATT, CDR2 SNEGSKA (reference sequence). The CDR3 spans 14 residues. V shed 6 bases and J 3 bases; nucleotides not matched to a gene: 6. DNA for the CDR3: TGCAGTGCCCCCGGGACTAGCTTCTACAATGAGCAGTTCTTC. This translates into CSAPGTSFYNEQFF.

The chain joins TRBV27 to TRBJ2-5, with 9 positions matching TRBD2. This CDR3 contains 18 residues. Trimming cost V 5 bases and J 7 bases; bases outside gene matches: 20. Looked up from germline, CDR1 is MNHEY and CDR2 is SMNVEV (reference sequence). The CDR3 region is CASSHNPNLAGDDLTQYF. Here the CDR3 DNA reads TGTGCCAGCAGTCATAACCCAAACTTAGCGGGGGATGACTTGACCCAGTACTTC.

The V gene is TRBV18, the J gene TRBJ1-2; D might be TRBD1 (5 bases). The germline gives CDR1 KGHSH, CDR2 LQKENI. This CDR3 has 16 amino acids. Trimming stripped 4 bases from V and 2 bases from J, with 17 bases between. CDR3 nucleotide sequence: TGTGCCAGCTCACTCACCAAGTTCCCAGGGAACTATGGCTACACCTTC. Its protein product is CASSLTKFPGNYGYTF.

This clonotype was observed a handful of times. This sequence joins TRBV29-1 and TRBJ2-5; D uncertain. Germline CDR1 reads SQVTM; CDR2 reads ANQGSEA. The germline V and J ends were trimmed by 4 bases and 2 bases, with 5 bases remaining between them. There are 11 residues in the CDR3. CDR3 amino acids: CSVAQQETQYF. DNA of the CDR3: TGCAGCGTTGCTCAGCAAGAGACCCAGTACTTC.

J is TRBJ2-1 and V is TRBV14; 9 bases match TRBD2. V was clipped by 2 bases and J by 4 bases; unmatched bases: 3. CDR3 length equals 15 residues. The germline CDR1 and CDR2 sequences are SGHDN and FVKESK. The CDR3 region is CASSQIAGAYNEQFF. The CDR3 nucleotides are TGTGCCAGCAGCCAAATAGCGGGGGCTTACAATGAGCAGTTCTTC.

This clonotype was observed a handful of times. The rearrangement links TRBV12-3 or TRBV12-4 to TRBJ1-5; a weak D match, TRBD1 (6 bases). V was cut by 3 bases and J by 11 bases, with 23 bases left in between. This CDR3 is built from 16 residues. CDR3 region: CASSLGGGTPRGAQHF. The CDR3 nucleotides read TGTGCCAGCAGTTTGGGGGGGGGAACACCCAGGGGCGCCCAGCATTTT.

The V call is TRBV7-9, the J call TRBJ2-1, with D possibly TRBD1 on 5 matching bases. The V and J ends lost 5 bases and 4 bases respectively, with 21 bases between them. CDR3 length: 17 amino acids. In germline, CDR1 is SEHNR, CDR2 FQNEAQ (reference sequence). The CDR3 nucleotides are TGTGCCAGCAGCCCCCGCACCAGGGAAACGGTTTACAATGAGCAGTTCTTC. Its protein is CASSPRTRETVYNEQFF. The full variable domain, in which reference TRBV7-9 and TRBJ2-1 provide the parts outside the CDR3, is DTGVSQNPRHKITKRGQNVTFRCDPISEHNRLYWYRQTLGQGPEFLTYFQNEAQLEKSRLLSDRFSAERPKGSFSTLEIQRTEQGDSAMYLCASSPRTRETVYNEQFFGPGTRLTVL.

The chain links TRBV10-1 to TRBJ2-1; 8 bases are a match to TRBD1. The V segment lost 0 bases and the J segment 7 bases; nucleotides outside the gene matches: 5. The CDR3 covers 15 residues. The germline V gene encodes CDR1 WNHNN and CDR2 SYGVQD (reference sequence). The CDR3 bases are TGCGCCAGCAGTGAGTCCCGAACAGGGGGAAATGAGCAGTTCTTC. It encodes CASSESRTGGNEQFF.

This clonotype occurred many times. CDR3 sequence reads: CASSSFPYEQYF. The CDR3 nucleotides read TGTGCCAGCAGCTCCTTTCCCTACGAGCAGTACTTC. The J gene is TRBJ2-7, the V gene TRBV7-2; no clear D. The germline V and J ends were trimmed by 4 bases and 2 bases, with 6 bases remaining between them. Per germline, CDR1 SGHTA and CDR2 FQGNSA. The CDR3 covers 12 residues.

This clonotype was picked up a small number of times. This sequence joins TRBV7-2 and TRBJ1-1; 11 bases line up with TRBD1. The trim removed 3 bases at V and 10 bases at J, leaving 4 bases unmatched. Germline V lookup: CDR1 SGHTA, CDR2 FQGNSA. The CDR3 covers 13 residues. The CDR3 DNA reads as TGTGCCAGCAGCTTGTTGGACAGGGGGCTAGCTTTCTTT. Translating gives CASSLLDRGLAFF.

This clonotype was counted only a few times. The V and J genes are TRBV4-1 and TRBJ2-5, with D perhaps matching TRBD2 (6 bases). Deletions cut 0 bases from V and 9 bases from J, with 11 bases between. This CDR3 has 13 residues. Germline CDR1 MGHRA, CDR2 YSYEKL. CDR3 bases: TGCGCCAGCAGCCAAGATGGAGGGGTGGCCCAGTACTTC. Translating it yields CASSQDGGVAQYF.